The 29 T cell receptor beta chains given below trace back to one sample, sequenced in a study of blood T cell repertoires in COVID-19. Assay: immunoSEQ multiplex PCR; the TCRdb copy retains only in-frame clones and omits some. This sample has some 70,000 clones, with around nine tenths found just once. Sequencing was carried out using peripheral blood. Receptors originate from a man aged 45-60 years with active COVID-19.

This rearrangement joins TRBV3-1 (or the pseudogene TRBV3-2) to TRBJ1-5; unclear D gene. Germline V gives CDR1 LGHDT, CDR2 YNNKEL (reference sequence). This CDR3 comprises 14 residues. The V and J ends lost 4 bases and 5 bases respectively, with 12 bases between them. In nucleotides, the CDR3 is TGTGCCAGCAGCCCCCGGGGTCTCGATCAGCCCCAGCATTTT. Its translation: CASSPRGLDQPQHF.

The rearrangement joins TRBV5-4 to TRBJ1-2; 11 positions agree with TRBD1. V shed 2 bases and J 4 bases; nucleotides not matched to a gene: 1. This CDR3 spans 14 amino acids. In germline, CDR1 is SGHNT, CDR2 YYREEE (reference sequence). CDR3: CASSLGTGGYGYTF. Here the CDR3 DNA reads TGTGCCAGCAGCTTAGGGACAGGGGGCTATGGCTACACCTTC.

V is TRBV27 and J is TRBJ2-1, with D possibly TRBD1 on 6 matching bases. Germline assignment: CDR1 MNHEY and CDR2 SMNVEV (reference sequence). This CDR3 is 14 amino acids long. Trimming removed 5 bases from V and 15 bases from J, with 23 bases in between. CDR3 loop: CASSPRDNRVDVFF. CDR3 nucleotides: TGTGCCAGCAGTCCACGGGACAATCGTGTGGATGTGTTCTTC.

V and J are TRBV7-9 and TRBJ1-6; D gene unclear. The CDR3 loop spans 14 amino acids. From germline, CDR1 is SEHNR and CDR2 FQNEAQ (reference sequence). The V end was cut by 4 bases, the J end by 7 bases, with 11 bases between. The CDR3 loop reads CASSSTYRNSPLHF. Written as DNA, the CDR3 is TGTGCCAGCAGCTCTACTTACAGAAATTCACCCCTCCACTTT.

The V call is TRBV7-6, the J call TRBJ2-1; 9 bases match TRBD1. With V trimmed by 5 bases and J by 4 bases, 6 bases remained unmatched. Germline loops: CDR1 SGHVS, CDR2 FNYEAQ. This CDR3 has 15 residues. The CDR3 sequence: CASSRDRGTYNEQFF. In DNA form, the CDR3 reads TGTGCCAGCAGCCGTGACAGGGGGACTTACAATGAGCAGTTCTTC.

The CDR3 region has the DNA TGTGCCAGTAGACCAGGGGGCGCGAGGAACACCATATATTTT. It translates to CASRPGGARNTIYF. The rearrangement joins TRBV19 to TRBJ1-3, with 8 bases aligning to TRBD1. The junction had 8 bases not matched to a gene; V was cut back by 6 bases and J by 7 bases. The CDR3 runs 14 residues. Germline V lookup: CDR1 LNHDA, CDR2 SQIVND (reference sequence).

The chain recombines TRBV28 with TRBJ1-1; 7 bases are a match to TRBD1. Germline trimming cut 4 bases from V and 4 bases from J; bases unmatched to any gene: 6. Per the germline V gene, CDR1 is MDHEN and CDR2 is SYDVKM. The CDR3 covers 14 residues. This chain's CDR3 is CASSSRGLSTEAFF. In nucleotides, the CDR3 is TGTGCCAGCAGTTCAAGGGGGCTCAGCACTGAAGCTTTCTTT.

The chain is built from TRBV15 and TRBJ1-2; 8 nucleotides agree with TRBD1. The CDR3 totals 13 residues. The germline V gene has CDR1 LNHNV and CDR2 YYDKDF (reference sequence). V dropped 6 bases and J dropped 4; count of bases not matched to a gene: 4. DNA for the CDR3: TGTGCCACCAGGGGGACAGGCCTCTATGGCTACACCTTC. This translates into CATRGTGLYGYTF.

A single count supports this clone. This sequence joins TRBV28 and TRBJ2-5, with 16 bases fitting TRBD2. The CDR3 runs to 17 residues. The germline V gene has CDR1 MDHEN and CDR2 SYDVKM. J gave up 6 bases and V 5 bases, and 9 bases lay outside the gene matches. The CDR3, as DNA: TGTGCCAGCAGTAGGGGACTAGCGGGAGGGCCGGGAAAGACCCAGTACTTC. Amino acids: CASSRGLAGGPGKTQYF.

This chain uses TRBV13 with TRBJ1-1, with 9 bases that match TRBD1. The V gene's germline CDR1 is PRHDT and CDR2 FYEKMQ (reference sequence). The CDR3 loop spans 14 amino acids. V lost 5 bases and J lost 5; bases outside the gene matches: 6. The CDR3 region has the DNA TGTGCCAGCAGCACCGGACAGGGGAGGACTGAAGCTTTCTTT. Protein: CASSTGQGRTEAFF.

This rearrangement joins TRBV30 to TRBJ1-4; a possible D gene is TRBD1 (6 bases). Trimming pared 0 bases from V and 8 bases from J, leaving 10 bases between. Germline CDR1 GTSNPN, CDR2 SVGIG (reference sequence). The CDR3 extends over 13 amino acids. CDR3 nucleotides: TGTGCCTGGAGTGTACAGGGAAAAGAAAAACTGTTTTTT. Translation gives CAWSVQGKEKLFF.

The chain carries TRBV2 and TRBJ2-7; 7 positions match TRBD1. Unmatched junction bases numbered 13, after V lost 5 bases and J lost 3 bases. Germline CDR1 is SNHLY and CDR2 is FYNNEI. This CDR3 contains 16 residues. This CDR3 reads CASSYLRDSRVYEQYF. As DNA, the CDR3 is TGTGCCAGCAGTTATCTCCGGGACAGTCGAGTCTACGAGCAGTACTTC.

This rearrangement joins TRBV28 to TRBJ2-1, with 7 bases matching TRBD1. The CDR3 covers 16 residues. Germline lookup yields CDR1 MDHEN and CDR2 SYDVKM. The J segment lost 4 bases and the V segment lost 6 bases, leaving 12 bases of the junction unmatched. The CDR3 DNA sequence: TGTGCCAGCAGCCGCTTTCGACAGGGACCTTACAATGAGCAGTTCTTC. Translated, it gives CASSRFRQGPYNEQFF.

This chain uses TRBV28 with TRBJ2-6; no reliable D call. The V end lost 7 bases, the J end lost 4 bases, and 8 bases lay between the germline ends. The CDR3 has 13 residues. The V gene's germline CDR1 is MDHEN and CDR2 SYDVKM. The CDR3 DNA is TGTGCCAGCAAACTCGCCGGGGCCAACGTCCTGACTTTC. Protein product: CASKLAGANVLTF.

This sequence joins TRBV15 and TRBJ2-3; 9 bases align to TRBD1. Trimming took 2 bases from V and 2 from J; bases not matched to a gene: 11. Looked up from germline, CDR1 is LNHNV and CDR2 is YYDKDF (reference sequence). The CDR3 is 18 amino acids. The CDR3 spells CATSRLSGTGPLTDTQYF. In DNA form, the CDR3 reads TGTGCCACCAGCAGACTCTCCGGGACAGGGCCCCTCACAGATACGCAGTATTTT.

The chain is built from TRBV30 and TRBJ2-7; 10 bases are a match to TRBD1. The V and J ends lost 4 bases and 1 base, in that order; junction bases with no gene match: 4. The CDR3 extends over 14 amino acids. Looked up from germline, CDR1 is GTSNPN and CDR2 is SVGIG (reference sequence). CDR3 in amino acids: CAWMDRGGSYEQYF. In DNA, the CDR3 is TGTGCCTGGATGGACAGGGGGGGTTCCTACGAGCAGTACTTC.

The chain is built from TRBV30 and TRBJ2-5; the match to TRBD1 covers 10 bases. J gave up 5 bases and V 5 bases, and 5 bases lay outside the gene matches. The CDR3 has 13 amino acids. Per the germline V gene, CDR1 is GTSNPN and CDR2 is SVGIG (reference sequence). This CDR3 is CAWDRGLSETQYF. As DNA, the CDR3 is TGTGCCTGGGACAGGGGGCTCTCGGAGACCCAGTACTTC.

This rearrangement joins TRBV6-2 or TRBV6-3 to TRBJ2-7, with 7 bases aligning to TRBD1. This CDR3 region has 12 residues. Losses at the gene ends were 5 bases for V and 6 bases for J; bases not matched to a gene: 4. Germline CDR1 reads MNHEY; CDR2 reads SVGEGT. In nucleotides, the CDR3 is TGTGCCAGCAGTCGACAGGGCGGCGAGCAGTACTTC. Protein product: CASSRQGGEQYF.

V and J are TRBV9 and TRBJ1-4, with D perhaps matching TRBD1 (6 bases). CDR3 length: 15 residues. The V end lost 4 bases, the J end lost 5 bases, and 15 bases lay between the germline ends. Per the germline V gene, CDR1 is SGDLS and CDR2 is YYNGEE. The CDR3 nucleotides are TGTGCCAGCAGCCCCTCGACAGGTGGGAATGAAAAACTGTTTTTT. It yields the protein CASSPSTGGNEKLFF.

CDR3 sequence: CASKAGGPYEQYF. DNA of the CDR3: TGTGCCAGCAAAGCGGGAGGGCCCTACGAGCAGTACTTC. This chain joins TRBV28 and TRBJ2-7, with 10 bases identical to TRBD2. This CDR3 is built from 13 residues. Germline CDR1 is MDHEN and CDR2 is SYDVKM. The junction had 2 bases not matched to a gene; V was cut back by 7 bases and J by 2 bases.

The V call is TRBV10-2, the J call TRBJ2-7; the D gene is possibly TRBD1 (6 bases). The CDR3 is made up of 11 amino acids. V was cut by 10 bases and J by 5 bases, with 12 bases left in between. From germline, CDR1 is WSHSY and CDR2 SAAADI. CDR3 nucleotide sequence: TGCGCCACCCGGGACAATCACGAGCAGTACTTC. Its translation is CATRDNHEQYF.

The J gene is TRBJ2-7, the V gene TRBV4-2, with 10 bases lining up with TRBD1. Looked up from germline, CDR1 is LGHNA and CDR2 is YNFKEQ. V shed 4 bases and J 6 bases; nucleotides not matched to a gene: 9. The CDR3 is 15 amino acids. The CDR3 nucleotides are TGTGCCAGCAGCCTCTCGCGGGACAGGGGTTCCGAGCAGTACTTC. Its translation is CASSLSRDRGSEQYF.

This rearrangement joins TRBV10-2 to TRBJ2-1; 7 nucleotides align to TRBD1. Germline V gene lookup returns CDR1 WSHSY and CDR2 SAAADI. V lost 6 bases to trimming and J lost 10 bases; unmatched junction nucleotides: 9. CDR3 size: 13 residues. The CDR3 DNA reads TGCGCCAGCAGGAAAGACAGGGCTAACGAGCAGTTCTTC. Its protein product is CASRKDRANEQFF.

The J gene is TRBJ2-5, the V gene TRBV4-3; 7 bases are shared with TRBD1. The CDR3 is 16 amino acids. V dropped 0 bases and J dropped 4; count of bases not matched to a gene: 8. Germline CDR1 LGHNA, CDR2 YSLEER. This CDR3 is CASSQDKGAGGETQYF. The CDR3 coding sequence is TGCGCCAGCAGCCAAGATAAGGGGGCCGGTGGAGAGACCCAGTACTTC.

V gene TRBV4-1 combines with J gene TRBJ1-2; D is perhaps TRBD1 (5 bases). CDR1 is MGHRA and CDR2 is YSYEKL in the germline V gene. With 0 bases removed from V and 7 bases from J, the gap between germline ends came to 9 bases. The CDR3 has 13 amino acids. CDR3 amino acids: CASSQEGGAGYTF. The CDR3 coding sequence is TGCGCCAGCAGCCAAGAAGGCGGGGCTGGCTACACCTTC.

This clone was recorded a few times. Additional DNA sequences in this sample encode the identical CDR3. The V call is TRBV7-2, the J call TRBJ2-1, with 7 bases identical to TRBD2. J was trimmed by 6 bases and V by 1 base; bases with no gene match: 0. The CDR3 totals 13 residues. Germline V gene sequence: CDR1 SGHTA, CDR2 FQGNSA. CDR3 protein: CASSLGGGNEQFF. In DNA form, the CDR3 reads TGTGCCAGCAGCTTAGGGGGGGGCAATGAGCAGTTCTTC.

On this clone: The junction differs from germline at one of its ends, possibly a read error. The chain has TRBV7-7 and TRBJ1-4, with D maybe TRBD1 (6 bases). Germline lookup yields CDR1 SSHAT and CDR2 FNYEAQ (reference sequence). The CDR3 covers 17 residues. The CDR3: CASSRINTGSRIEKLFF. CDR3 sequence (DNA): TGTGCTAGCAGCCGGATAAATACAGGGAGTAGAATAGAAAAACTGTTTTTT.

The V gene is TRBV4-2, the J gene TRBJ1-5, with D possibly being TRBD1 (5 bases). The CDR3 is 18 amino acids. The V gene lost 0 bases and the J gene lost 6 bases, with 21 bases spanning the gap. Germline-derived CDR1 and CDR2 are LGHNA and YNFKEQ. The CDR3 loop is CASSQDQVAGRSGQPQHF. The CDR3 bases are TGTGCCAGCAGCCAAGATCAGGTGGCAGGGCGTAGTGGTCAGCCCCAGCATTTT.

For this clone: The CDR3 does not close with the conserved phenylalanine or tryptophan, likely indicating a read error. Because the CDR3's place on the DNA is in doubt, the DNA is left out and the CDR3 is given as listed by TCRdb. CDR3: CASSVGMVGRSI. The chain has TRBV2 and TRBJ2-3; TRBD2 is the table's D call, not checked against the DNA. In germline, CDR1 is SNHLY, CDR2 FYNNEI. The length of the CDR3 is 12 amino acids, counting both ends.